Shown below are 9 T cell receptor beta chains from a single sample sequenced in a study of cytomegalovirus exposure and HLA in healthy donors. PCR was performed using 60 Vbeta and 13 Jbeta primers. Repertoires were generated with immunoSEQ multiplex PCR, while TCRdb's copy carries only in-frame clones and drops some. The table shows approximately 160,000 clones, with over 60% occurring only once. Sequencing was done on a sample of PBMCs. Receptor source: a woman aged 30 to 39 in good health and CMV-seropositive.

The chain links TRBV19 to TRBJ1-5; possibly TRBD1 for D (6 bases). The germline V gene encodes CDR1 LNHDA and CDR2 SQIVND (reference sequence). V lost 5 bases, J lost 5 bases, and 16 bases lay in between. CDR3 length: 15 residues. CDR3 region: CASSPYGGGDQPQHF. Here the CDR3 DNA reads TGTGCCAGTAGTCCCTATGGGGGGGGCGATCAGCCCCAGCATTTT.

The chain combines TRBV5-1 with TRBJ1-1, with a weak D call TRBD1 (5 bases). The CDR3 is 13 residues long. Trimming took 3 bases from V and 1 from J, leaving 7 bases between them. Germline-derived CDR1 and CDR2 are SGHRS and YFSETQ. CDR3 in amino acids: CASSSTANTEAFF. The CDR3 region has the DNA TGCGCCAGCAGCTCGACAGCGAACACTGAAGCTTTCTTT. Filled out from reference TRBV5-1 and TRBJ1-1, the complete variable domain reads KAGVTQTPRYLIKTRGQQVTLSCSPISGHRSVSWYQQTPGQGLQFLFEYFSETQRNKGNFPGRFSGRQFSNSRSEMNVSTLELGDSALYLCASSSTANTEAFFGQGTRLTVV.

The CDR3 here is CASSPPAGGVQETQYF. For the CDR3, the DNA is TGTGCCAGCAGTCCTCCCGCAGGGGGCGTTCAAGAGACCCAGTACTTC. The chain has TRBV28 and TRBJ2-5; TRBD1 matches 8 bases. V dropped 5 bases and J dropped 2; count of bases not matched to a gene: 10. The CDR3 extends over 16 amino acids. CDR1 is MDHEN and CDR2 is SYDVKM in the germline V gene.

This clone was seen a few times. V gene TRBV6-5 combines with J gene TRBJ1-5; 7 bases fit TRBD1. V shed 6 bases, J shed 7 bases, and the junction held 9 bases outside the gene matches. Per germline, CDR1 MNHEY and CDR2 SVGAGI. The CDR3 consists of 14 residues. Here the CDR3 reads CASRTQGKGQPQHF. In nucleotides, the CDR3 is TGTGCCAGCAGAACACAGGGGAAAGGGCAGCCCCAGCATTTT.

The genes are TRBV7-9 and TRBJ2-7, with 9 positions matching TRBD1. CDR3 length equals 16 residues. Trimming took 1 base from V and 5 from J; bases not matched to a gene: 9. Germline loops: CDR1 SEHNR, CDR2 FQNEAQ (reference sequence). The CDR3 loop reads CASSLGQGQGFHEQYF. Written as DNA, the CDR3 is TGTGCCAGCAGCTTAGGTCAGGGACAGGGATTTCACGAGCAGTACTTC. Drawing the rest from reference TRBV7-9 and TRBJ2-7, the complete variable domain is DTGVSQNPRHKITKRGQNVTFRCDPISEHNRLYWYRQTLGQGPEFLTYFQNEAQLEKSRLLSDRFSAERPKGSFSTLEIQRTEQGDSAMYLCASSLGQGQGFHEQYFGPGTRLTVT.

This clone appeared a few times. V usage is TRBV5-1 and J usage is TRBJ1-1; TRBD1 matches 7 bases. The CDR3 runs 14 residues. CDR1 and CDR2 (germline): SGHRS, YFSETQ. V gave up 4 bases and J gave up 2 bases; unmatched junction bases: 5. CDR3 nucleotide sequence: TGCGCCAGCAGCCCGACAGGGATCAACACTGAAGCTTTCTTT. Protein: CASSPTGINTEAFF.

V and J are TRBV2 and TRBJ2-5, with D tentatively TRBD1 (5 bases). The germline V and J ends were trimmed by 7 bases and 3 bases, with 18 bases remaining between them. The CDR3 is 15 residues long. CDR1 and CDR2 (germline): SNHLY, FYNNEI. CDR3 residues: CASKKGRVGEETQYF. The DNA of the CDR3 is TGTGCCAGCAAAAAAGGACGGGTAGGGGAAGAGACCCAGTACTTC.

J is TRBJ1-1 and V is TRBV6-5; D not certain. Per the germline V gene, CDR1 is MNHEY and CDR2 is SVGAGI. Trimming removed 5 bases from V and 11 bases from J, with 18 bases in between. The CDR3 runs 13 residues. The CDR3 reads CASSTTSRLEAFF. The CDR3 DNA sequence: TGTGCCAGCAGTACTACGTCTCGATTGGAGGCTTTCTTT.

J is TRBJ1-1 and V is TRBV7-9; 10 nucleotides align to TRBD1. Germline V gene lookup returns CDR1 SEHNR and CDR2 FQNEAQ (reference sequence). The V segment lost 3 bases and the J segment 9 bases; nucleotides outside the gene matches: 4. There are 13 residues in the CDR3. CDR3: CASSFTTGGKAFF. The CDR3 coding sequence is TGTGCCAGCAGCTTCACGACAGGGGGCAAAGCTTTCTTT.